The T cell receptor (beta chain) under discussion was sequenced for a study of blood T cell repertoires in COVID-19. The overall study: In each case, the material was cDNA or gDNA derived from T cells, B-cell-depleted T cells, or PBMCs.

Per the original methods: Amplified reference gene primers provided the basis for estimating nucleated cell counts. The protocol was immunoSEQ multiplex PCR, while the TCRdb copy is restricted to in-frame clones and leaves out a portion. V and J calls and clone size follow that table, whereas D and trimming were derived from the DNA. The sample lists 150,000 or so clones, roughly 84% occurring once. The V gene's germline CDR1 is LNHDA and CDR2 SQIVND (reference sequence). The V gene lost 6 bases and the J gene lost 5 bases, with 10 bases spanning the gap. CDR3 length: 12 amino acids. The sample consisted of peripheral blood. The V and J genes are TRBV19 and TRBJ1-1; D uncertain. The TCR comes from a man aged 55 to 70 with COVID-19, enrolled during active disease. The DNA for the CDR3 is TGTGCCAGTAGGTCCACGCGGACTGAAGCTTTCTTT. This codes for CASRSTRTEAFF.